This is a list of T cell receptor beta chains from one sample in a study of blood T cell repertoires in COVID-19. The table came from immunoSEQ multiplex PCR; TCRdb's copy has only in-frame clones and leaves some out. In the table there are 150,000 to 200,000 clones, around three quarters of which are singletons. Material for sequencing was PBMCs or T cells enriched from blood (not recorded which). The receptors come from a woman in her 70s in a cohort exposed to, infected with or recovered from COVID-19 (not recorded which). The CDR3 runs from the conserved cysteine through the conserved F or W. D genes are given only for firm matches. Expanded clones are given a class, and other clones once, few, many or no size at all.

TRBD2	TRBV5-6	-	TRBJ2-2	CASSLLSGRGTGELFF	TGTGCCAGCAGCTTGCTTAGCGGGAGAGGCACCGGGGAGCTGTTTTTT
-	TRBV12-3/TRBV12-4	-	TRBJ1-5	CASSTQGDQPQHF	TGTGCCAGCAGTACCCAGGGTGATCAGCCCCAGCATTTT
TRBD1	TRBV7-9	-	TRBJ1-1	CASSPGTGGDTEAFF	TGTGCCAGCAGCCCGGGGACAGGGGGGGACACTGAAGCTTTCTTT
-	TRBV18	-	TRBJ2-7	CASSPLQGYYEQYF	TGTGCCAGCTCACCATTACAGGGATATTACGAGCAGTACTTC
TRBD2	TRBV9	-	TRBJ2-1	CASSDTGTSGNREQFF	TGTGCCAGCAGCGATACCGGGACTAGCGGGAATAGGGAGCAGTTCTTC
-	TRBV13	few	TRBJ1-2	CASSPRGYYGYTF	TGTGCCAGCAGCCCCCGGGGATACTATGGCTACACCTTC
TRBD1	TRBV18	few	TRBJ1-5	CASSRDRGKDQPQHF	TGTGCCAGCTCACGGGACAGGGGGAAAGATCAGCCCCAGCATTTT
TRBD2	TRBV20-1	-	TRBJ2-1	CSASKAGAYNEQFF	TGCAGTGCTAGTAAAGCGGGAGCGTACAATGAGCAGTTCTTC
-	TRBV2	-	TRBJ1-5	CASSVAGVEHF	TGTGCCAGCAGTGTCGCAGGGGTTGAACATTTT
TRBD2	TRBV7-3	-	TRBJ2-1	CASSYGDGTSFNEQFF	TGTGCCAGCAGCTATGGGGACGGGACTAGTTTCAATGAGCAGTTCTTC
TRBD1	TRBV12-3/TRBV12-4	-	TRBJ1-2	CASSTTGIYGYTF	TGTGCCAGCAGCACGACAGGGATCTATGGCTACACCTTC
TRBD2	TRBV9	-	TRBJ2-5	CASSVAPSSGSETQYF	TGTGCCAGCAGCGTAGCCCCCTCTAGCGGGAGTGAGACCCAGTACTTC
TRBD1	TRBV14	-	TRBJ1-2	CASSPQGGDYGYTF	TGTGCCAGCAGCCCTCAGGGGGGAGACTATGGCTACACCTTC
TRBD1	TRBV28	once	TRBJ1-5	CASSSQQGQPQHF	TGTGCCAGCAGTTCTCAACAGGGGCAGCCCCAGCATTTT
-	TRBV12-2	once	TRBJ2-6	CASRLDRGGTGANVLTF	TGTGCAAGTCGCTTAGACAGGGGCGGAACTGGGGCCAACGTCCTGACTTTC
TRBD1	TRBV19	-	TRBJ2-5	CASSIGQGPQYF	TGTGCCAGTAGTATCGGACAGGGCCCCCAGTACTTC
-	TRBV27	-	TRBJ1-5	CASSLTGYIGNQPQHF	TGTGCCAGCAGTTTAACAGGCTACATTGGCAATCAGCCCCAGCATTTT
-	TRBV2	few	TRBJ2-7	CASREGLNGPYEQYF	TGTGCCAGCAGGGAGGGACTGAATGGACCCTACGAGCAGTACTTC
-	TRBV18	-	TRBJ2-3	CASSPGSTDTQYF	TGTGCCAGCTCGCCGGGAAGCACAGATACGCAGTATTTT
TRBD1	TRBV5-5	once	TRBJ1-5	CASSLDRANQPQHF	TGTGCCAGCAGCCTTGACAGGGCCAATCAGCCCCAGCATTTT
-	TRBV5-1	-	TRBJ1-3	CASSLHSINSGNTIYF	TGCGCCAGCAGCCTCCACAGCATCAACTCTGGAAACACCATATATTTT
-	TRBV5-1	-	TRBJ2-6	CASSLGPGTGANVLTF	TGCGCCAGCAGCTTGGGTCCAGGGACTGGGGCCAACGTCCTGACTTTC
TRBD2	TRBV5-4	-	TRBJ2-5	CASSRTWGGEETQYF	TGTGCCAGCAGCCGCACTTGGGGGGGGGAAGAGACCCAGTACTTC
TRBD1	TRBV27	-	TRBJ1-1	CASRAGGAQNTEAFF	TGTGCCAGCAGGGCAGGGGGTGCGCAGAACACTGAAGCTTTCTTT
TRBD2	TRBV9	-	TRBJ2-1	CASSTGLAYTYNEQFF	TGTGCCAGCAGCACCGGACTAGCCTATACCTACAATGAGCAGTTCTTC
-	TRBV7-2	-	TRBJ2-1	CASSPQRGRAGNEQFF	TGTGCCAGCAGCCCCCAAAGAGGCAGGGCAGGGAATGAGCAGTTCTTC
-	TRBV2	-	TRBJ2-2	CASTGDITGELFF	TGTGCCAGCACCGGGGATATCACCGGGGAGCTGTTTTTT
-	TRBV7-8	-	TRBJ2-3	CASSRVPTSTDTQYF	TGTGCCAGCAGCCGAGTTCCTACTAGCACAGATACGCAGTATTTT